This T cell receptor beta chain was obtained from a study of T cell responses to AZD1222 COVID-19 vaccine. Germline lookup yields CDR1 MDHEN and CDR2 SYDVKM. The CDR3 has 17 amino acids. Trimming cost V 0 bases and J 2 bases; bases outside gene matches: 9. Of note for this clone: Its antigen is unidentified.

Clones were read by immunoSEQ multiplex PCR, and TCRdb kept only the in-frame ones, dropping some. The sample holds about 130,000 clones, about 93% seen once. General observations from the study: Repertoires were obtained only post-peak T cell response.

The receptor's source is an adult in good health. Sequenced here: peripheral blood, sampled on day 0 of AZD1222 vaccination. The rearrangement uses TRBV28 and TRBJ1-2; 7 nucleotides align to TRBD1. CDR3 protein: CASSLWGGGTENYGYTF. The CDR3 nucleotides are TGTGCCAGCAGTTTATGGGGGGGAGGGACAGAAAACTATGGCTACACCTTC.